These T cell receptor beta chains were read from a single sample in a study of cytomegalovirus exposure and HLA in healthy donors. Only in-frame clones appear in the TCRdb table, and some are missing; sequencing was by immunoSEQ multiplex PCR. This sample carries fewer than 150,000 clones, 76% of them seen once, and the ten largest clones take 2.5% to 3.5%. The sample taken for sequencing was PBMCs. These receptors came from a man in his forties in good health and CMV-seronegative. Both conserved end residues are part of each CDR3. The D gene is left open where the match is weak. A row's size may be missing; if present it is once, few, many or a size class.

v_gene: TRBV27; abundance: few; j_gene: TRBJ2-7; d_gene: TRBD1; CDR3aa: CASSPGQGVGEQYF; CDR3nt: TGTGCCAGCAGCCCGGGACAGGGAGTGGGTGAGCAGTACTTC
v_gene: TRBV30; abundance: NA; j_gene: TRBJ1-6; d_gene: NA; CDR3aa: CAWSDSSWNSPLHF; CDR3nt: TGTGCCTGGAGCGACAGCTCTTGGAATTCACCCCTCCACTTT
v_gene: TRBV5-1; abundance: NA; j_gene: TRBJ2-1; d_gene: TRBD2; CDR3aa: CASSQTGGYNEQFF; CDR3nt: TGCGCCAGCAGCCAAACGGGGGGGTACAATGAGCAGTTCTTC
v_gene: TRBV13; abundance: NA; j_gene: TRBJ1-1; d_gene: NA; CDR3aa: CASSLGGSSAMNTEAFF; CDR3nt: TGTGCCAGCAGCTTAGGTGGCTCTAGCGCTATGAACACTGAAGCTTTCTTT
v_gene: TRBV6-5; abundance: NA; j_gene: TRBJ2-1; d_gene: TRBD2; CDR3aa: CASSTSGGLEQFF; CDR3nt: TGTGCCAGCAGCACCTCGGGAGGCCTTGAGCAGTTCTTC
v_gene: TRBV28; abundance: few; j_gene: TRBJ1-1; d_gene: TRBD1; CDR3aa: CASTPTGARQDTEAFF; CDR3nt: TGTGCCAGCACCCCGACAGGGGCTCGGCAGGACACTGAAGCTTTCTTT
v_gene: TRBV7-9; abundance: few; j_gene: TRBJ1-1; d_gene: NA; CDR3aa: CASTPGYTEAFF; CDR3nt: TGTGCCAGCACCCCAGGGTACACTGAAGCTTTCTTT
v_gene: TRBV7-9; abundance: NA; j_gene: TRBJ2-1; d_gene: TRBD2; CDR3aa: CASSPPREDNEQFF; CDR3nt: TGTGCCAGCAGCCCCCCCCGGGAGGACAATGAGCAGTTCTTC
v_gene: TRBV18; abundance: few; j_gene: TRBJ1-2; d_gene: NA; CDR3aa: CASSPEGNYGYTF; CDR3nt: TGTGCCAGCTCACCAGAGGGAAACTATGGCTACACCTTC
v_gene: TRBV7-8; abundance: few; j_gene: TRBJ1-1; d_gene: NA; CDR3aa: CASSFAAGPNTEAFF; CDR3nt: TGTGCCAGCAGCTTTGCGGCAGGGCCGAACACTGAAGCTTTCTTT
v_gene: TRBV10-3; abundance: NA; j_gene: TRBJ2-2; d_gene: TRBD1; CDR3aa: CAISGGQGDTGELFF; CDR3nt: TGTGCCATCAGTGGGGGACAGGGTGACACCGGGGAGCTGTTTTTT
v_gene: TRBV11-3; abundance: NA; j_gene: TRBJ1-1; d_gene: NA; CDR3aa: CASSPEMGGTEAFF; CDR3nt: TGTGCCAGCAGCCCCGAGATGGGGGGAACTGAAGCTTTCTTT
v_gene: TRBV9; abundance: NA; j_gene: TRBJ2-2; d_gene: NA; CDR3aa: CASSVAASDPTGELFF; CDR3nt: TGTGCCAGCAGCGTAGCGGCTAGCGATCCTACCGGGGAGCTGTTTTTT
v_gene: TRBV12-5; abundance: once; j_gene: TRBJ1-6; d_gene: TRBD1; CDR3aa: CASGSPGTAIYNSPLHF; CDR3nt: TGTGCTAGTGGTTCCCCCGGGACAGCGATCTATAATTCACCCCTCCACTTT
v_gene: TRBV5-1; abundance: NA; j_gene: TRBJ1-3; d_gene: TRBD1; CDR3aa: CASSHGTGNGNTIYF; CDR3nt: TGCGCCAGCAGCCACGGGACAGGGAACGGAAACACCATATATTTT
v_gene: TRBV30; abundance: NA; j_gene: TRBJ2-7; d_gene: TRBD1; CDR3aa: CAWSSWTGNEQYF; CDR3nt: TGTGCCTGGAGTTCTTGGACAGGGAACGAGCAGTACTTC
v_gene: TRBV29-1; abundance: NA; j_gene: TRBJ2-5; d_gene: NA; CDR3aa: CSVEDQRREPETQYF; CDR3nt: TGCAGCGTTGAAGATCAGAGGAGGGAGCCAGAGACCCAGTACTTC
v_gene: TRBV27; abundance: NA; j_gene: TRBJ1-5; d_gene: TRBD1; CDR3aa: CASSLGQGDQPQHF; CDR3nt: TGTGCCAGCAGTTTAGGACAGGGAGACCAGCCCCAGCATTTT
v_gene: TRBV6-1; abundance: NA; j_gene: TRBJ1-1; d_gene: NA; CDR3aa: CASSEGAGTEAFF; CDR3nt: TGTGCCAGCAGTGAGGGGGCTGGGACTGAAGCTTTCTTT
v_gene: TRBV7-3; abundance: NA; j_gene: TRBJ1-1; d_gene: NA; CDR3aa: CASSLGGLGMNTEAFF; CDR3nt: TGTGCCAGCAGCTTGGGGGGGTTAGGGATGAACACTGAAGCTTTCTTT
v_gene: TRBV4-2; abundance: NA; j_gene: TRBJ1-4; d_gene: TRBD1; CDR3aa: CASSPLGTGAATNEKLFF; CDR3nt: TGTGCCAGCAGCCCCCTCGGGACAGGGGCTGCAACTAATGAAAAACTGTTTTTT
v_gene: TRBV11-2; abundance: NA; j_gene: TRBJ1-1; d_gene: TRBD1; CDR3aa: CASSRRVLQGIEAFF; CDR3nt: TGTGCCAGCAGCCGGAGGGTTCTACAGGGGATAGAAGCTTTCTTT
v_gene: TRBV6-5; abundance: few; j_gene: TRBJ2-7; d_gene: TRBD1; CDR3aa: CASSYTPGQGHDEQYF; CDR3nt: TGTGCCAGCAGTTACACCCCGGGACAGGGTCACGACGAGCAGTACTTC
v_gene: TRBV7-6; abundance: NA; j_gene: TRBJ2-5; d_gene: TRBD1; CDR3aa: CASSRTGGENQETQYF; CDR3nt: TGTGCCAGCAGCCGTACAGGGGGCGAAAACCAAGAGACCCAGTACTTC
v_gene: TRBV5-6; abundance: NA; j_gene: TRBJ2-5; d_gene: NA; CDR3aa: CASSLEQGPGETQYF; CDR3nt: TGTGCCAGCAGCTTGGAACAGGGTCCGGGGGAGACCCAGTACTTC
v_gene: TRBV19; abundance: NA; j_gene: TRBJ2-5; d_gene: NA; CDR3aa: CASSIGTRDGETQYF; CDR3nt: TGTGCCAGTAGTATAGGGACCAGGGATGGCGAGACCCAGTACTTC
v_gene: TRBV30; abundance: NA; j_gene: TRBJ2-7; d_gene: NA; CDR3aa: CALNGGISYEQYF; CDR3nt: TGTGCCTTGAATGGCGGGATCTCCTACGAGCAGTACTTC
v_gene: TRBV14; abundance: few; j_gene: TRBJ2-3; d_gene: TRBD2; CDR3aa: CASIKREVSGGPRTDTQYF; CDR3nt: TGTGCCAGCATAAAAAGGGAGGTTAGCGGGGGGCCCCGGACAGATACGCAGTATTTT
v_gene: TRBV6-4; abundance: once; j_gene: TRBJ2-3; d_gene: NA; CDR3aa: CASSSEFGGSTDTQYF; CDR3nt: TGTGCCAGCAGCTCCGAGTTTGGCGGGAGCACAGATACGCAGTATTTT
v_gene: TRBV7-2; abundance: few; j_gene: TRBJ2-5; d_gene: TRBD2; CDR3aa: CASSFTAPLAGETQYF; CDR3nt: TGTGCCAGCAGCTTTACCGCGCCCCTAGCGGGGGAGACCCAGTACTTC
v_gene: TRBV7-9; abundance: NA; j_gene: TRBJ2-3; d_gene: NA; CDR3aa: CASSLGSSGENTDTQYF; CDR3nt: TGTGCCAGCAGCTTAGGATCCAGCGGAGAAAACACAGATACGCAGTATTTT
v_gene: TRBV29-1; abundance: once; j_gene: TRBJ1-1; d_gene: TRBD1; CDR3aa: CSVVTGEWTEAFF; CDR3nt: TGCAGCGTTGTAACAGGGGAGTGGACTGAAGCTTTCTTT
v_gene: TRBV2; abundance: NA; j_gene: TRBJ2-1; d_gene: NA; CDR3aa: CASSHVGEVPINEQFF; CDR3nt: TGTGCCAGCAGCCATGTGGGGGAGGTCCCCATCAATGAGCAGTTCTTC
v_gene: TRBV5-1; abundance: NA; j_gene: TRBJ2-3; d_gene: TRBD2; CDR3aa: CASSPLGRVADTQYF; CDR3nt: TGCGCCAGCAGTCCCCTCGGGAGGGTCGCAGATACGCAGTATTTT
v_gene: TRBV30; abundance: NA; j_gene: TRBJ1-6; d_gene: NA; CDR3aa: CAWTGGWEDTSPLHF; CDR3nt: TGTGCCTGGACGGGGGGGTGGGAGGACACTTCACCCCTCCACTTT
v_gene: TRBV5-4; abundance: NA; j_gene: TRBJ1-5; d_gene: NA; CDR3aa: CASSLSHVVGQPQHF; CDR3nt: TGTGCCAGCAGCTTGAGCCATGTCGTCGGTCAGCCCCAGCATTTT
v_gene: TRBV29-1; abundance: NA; j_gene: TRBJ2-1; d_gene: NA; CDR3aa: CSVHQYNEQFF; CDR3nt: TGCAGCGTTCATCAGTACAATGAGCAGTTCTTC
v_gene: TRBV25-1; abundance: NA; j_gene: TRBJ2-7; d_gene: NA; CDR3aa: CASGVNYEQYF; CDR3nt: TGTGCCTCCGGGGTGAACTACGAGCAGTACTTC
v_gene: TRBV19; abundance: NA; j_gene: TRBJ2-5; d_gene: TRBD1; CDR3aa: CASSTLRTGQETQYF; CDR3nt: TGTGCCAGTAGCACTCTCCGGACAGGGCAAGAGACCCAGTACTTC
v_gene: TRBV7-9; abundance: NA; j_gene: TRBJ2-2; d_gene: TRBD2; CDR3aa: CASSLLALGGAGELFF; CDR3nt: TGTGCCAGCAGCTTACTAGCCCTCGGGGGGGCCGGGGAGCTGTTTTTT
v_gene: TRBV5-6; abundance: NA; j_gene: TRBJ2-7; d_gene: TRBD2; CDR3aa: CASSLGGGVYYEQYF; CDR3nt: TGTGCCAGCAGCTTGGGGGGAGGGGTATACTACGAGCAGTACTTC
v_gene: TRBV7-8; abundance: NA; j_gene: TRBJ1-5; d_gene: NA; CDR3aa: CASSLMRGNQPQHF; CDR3nt: TGTGCCAGCAGCTTAATGAGAGGCAATCAGCCCCAGCATTTT
v_gene: TRBV28; abundance: once; j_gene: TRBJ2-1; d_gene: NA; CDR3aa: CASSPSVWLNEQFF; CDR3nt: TGTGCCAGCAGTCCCTCGGTGTGGTTAAATGAGCAGTTCTTC
v_gene: TRBV18; abundance: NA; j_gene: TRBJ1-1; d_gene: NA; CDR3aa: CASSPISPGGSRNTEAFF; CDR3nt: TGTGCCAGCTCACCTATTTCACCGGGGGGGTCTCGGAACACTGAAGCTTTCTTT
v_gene: TRBV28; abundance: NA; j_gene: TRBJ1-5; d_gene: NA; CDR3aa: CASSFPGANRNQPQHF; CDR3nt: TGTGCCAGCAGTTTCCCAGGGGCGAACCGAAATCAGCCCCAGCATTTT